Listed below are T cell receptor beta chains from one sample, sequenced in a study of blood T cells in healthy people across ages. TCRdb independently ran MiXCR on the 5' RACE reads; one entry per CDR3 protein. The table shows about 580,000 distinct CDR3 sequences, with around 48% occurring only once. Sequenced sample: blood. Source of these receptors: an elderly man in good health. The CDR3 runs from the conserved cysteine through the conserved F or W. The D gene is left open where the match is weak. Only some rows state a clone size, as once, few, many or a class for expanded clones.

cdr3_length,j_call,clone_size,d_call,v_call,cdr3_aa,cdr3_nt
16,TRBJ2-1,many,TRBD2,TRBV6-5,CASSYSGLAGWGEQFF,TGTGCCAGCAGTTACTCGGGACTAGCGGGTTGGGGGGAGCAGTTCTTC
14,TRBJ1-1,.,.,TRBV2,CASSVETGLTEAFF,TGTGCCAGCAGTGTAGAGACGGGGTTGACTGAAGCTTTCTTT
14,TRBJ1-4,.,.,TRBV7-9,CASSLDGQNEKLFF,TGTGCCAGCAGCTTAGATGGGCAGAATGAAAAACTGTTTTTT
15,TRBJ2-5,many,.,TRBV6-5,CASTRRGGGVETQYF,TGTGCCAGCACCCGCCGGGGCGGCGGGGTAGAGACCCAGTACTTC
15,TRBJ2-3,few,TRBD1,TRBV7-9,CASTLTGGLVDTQYF,TGTGCCAGCACTCTGACAGGGGGATTGGTAGATACGCAGTATTTT
18,TRBJ2-7,few,TRBD2,TRBV13,CASSDRPRLAGDPGEQYF,TGTGCCAGCAGCGACCGACCCCGACTAGCGGGAGATCCGGGTGAGCAGTACTTC
16,TRBJ2-2,.,.,TRBV5-6,CASSLVATRITGELFF,TGTGCCAGCAGCTTGGTGGCGACTCGGATTACCGGGGAGCTGTTTTTT
12,TRBJ1-2,.,.,TRBV6-5,CASSYGGRGCTF,TGTGCCAGCAGTTACGGAGGACGCGGCTGCACCTTC
12,TRBJ2-7,.,.,TRBV5-6,CASSLRAVEQYF,TGTGCCAGCAGCCTCCGGGCTGTCGAGCAGTACTTC
14,TRBJ2-6,many,.,TRBV7-9,CASSLSSGANVLTF,TGTGCCAGCAGCTTGAGCTCTGGGGCCAACGTCCTGACTTTC
15,TRBJ2-7,once,TRBD1,TRBV15,CATSRDRDRGAEQYF,TGTGCCACCAGCAGAGATCGGGACAGGGGGGCCGAGCAGTACTTC
15,TRBJ2-7,.,.,TRBV5-1,CASSLNAGPMYEQYF,TGCGCCAGCAGCTTGAATGCGGGGCCCATGTACGAGCAGTACTTC
15,TRBJ2-7,few,.,TRBV28,CASSPPAANHYEQYF,TGTGCCAGCAGTCCCCCTGCGGCGAATCACTACGAGCAGTACTTC
13,TRBJ2-1,once,.,TRBV4-2,CASSQTGYNEQFF,TGTGCCAGCAGCCAAACAGGGTACAATGAGCAGTTCTTC
13,TRBJ2-7,many,.,TRBV6-5,CATSRIATYEQYF,TGTGCCACCTCCCGGATAGCGACTTACGAGCAGTACTTC
14,TRBJ2-1,.,.,TRBV27,CASRKIGSYNEQFF,TGTGCCAGCAGGAAAATTGGCTCCTACAATGAGCAGTTCTTC
17,TRBJ2-7,once,.,TRBV12-3/TRBV12-4,CASSFHPLESGFYEQYF,TGTGCCAGCAGTTTTCACCCCCTGGAAAGTGGCTTTTACGAGCAGTACTTC
17,TRBJ2-6,.,TRBD2,TRBV7-2,CASSLMAGGAGANVLTF,TGTGCCAGCAGCTTAATGGCGGGAGGCGCTGGGGCCAACGTCCTGACTTTC
14,TRBJ1-2,few,TRBD1,TRBV12-3/TRBV12-4,CASSRFTGVYGYTF,TGTGCCAGCAGCAGATTTACAGGGGTCTATGGCTACACCTTC
20,TRBJ2-1,few,TRBD2,TRBV15,CATSRGSGLAGGPSLNEQFF,TGTGCCACCAGCAGAGGGTCCGGACTAGCGGGAGGGCCTAGTCTCAATGAGCAGTTCTTC
14,TRBJ2-7,.,.,TRBV20-1,CSARDGTADSEQYF,TGCAGTGCTAGAGATGGGACCGCTGATAGCGAGCAGTACTTC
14,TRBJ2-3,.,TRBD2,TRBV4-2,CASRSGGSTDTQYF,TGTGCCAGCAGGTCCGGGGGGAGCACAGATACGCAGTATTTT
15,TRBJ2-7,.,TRBD1,TRBV25-1,CASRAGTGPYNEQYF,TGTGCCAGCAGGGCCGGGACAGGGCCCTACAATGAGCAGTACTTC
15,TRBJ2-3,.,.,TRBV7-2,CASSSSRISTDTQYF,TGTGCCAGCAGCTCATCCAGAATTAGCACAGATACGCAGTATTTT
14,TRBJ1-1,.,.,TRBV29-1,CSVLPGNSPTEAFF,TGCAGCGTTTTACCGGGAAACTCGCCCACTGAAGCTTTCTTT
14,TRBJ2-3,few,.,TRBV20-1,CSARFAGTPHTQYF,TGCAGTGCTAGATTCGCCGGGACCCCCCATACGCAGTATTTT
13,TRBJ1-6,few,.,TRBV27,CASSLEDNSPLHF,TGTGCCAGCAGTTTAGAAGACAATTCACCCCTCCACTTT
15,TRBJ2-1,.,TRBD1,TRBV27,CASSPRQGPQETQFF,TGTGCCAGCAGCCCTCGACAGGGACCCCAAGAGACCCAGTTCTTC
14,TRBJ2-7,many,TRBD1,TRBV6-5,CASSYRDSFYEQYF,TGTGCCAGCAGTTACCGGGACAGCTTCTACGAGCAGTACTTC
15,TRBJ2-7,.,.,TRBV9,CASSGTGSFPTEQYF,TGTGCCAGCAGCGGAACAGGGAGTTTTCCTACCGAGCAGTACTTC
15,TRBJ2-5,.,TRBD2,TRBV18,CASSPSASGKETQYF,TGTGCCAGCTCACCATCGGCTAGCGGTAAAGAGACCCAGTACTTC
14,TRBJ2-3,.,.,TRBV20-1,CSAEDYLKADTQYF,TGCAGTGCTGAGGATTATCTCAAGGCAGATACGCAGTATTTT
14,TRBJ2-3,.,.,TRBV10-3,CAISESGFSDTQYF,TGTGCCATCAGTGAGTCTGGGTTTTCAGATACGCAGTATTTT
15,TRBJ2-1,few,.,TRBV5-1,CASSLVLGDYNEQFF,TGCGCCAGCAGCTTGGTACTAGGCGACTACAATGAGCAGTTCTTC
13,TRBJ2-7,.,.,TRBV10-3,CAINIPGSYEQYF,TGTGCCATCAATATTCCTGGGTCCTACGAGCAGTACTTC
12,TRBJ2-1,few,TRBD1,TRBV15,CATSTGGNEQFF,TGTGCCACCAGCACAGGGGGCAATGAGCAGTTCTTC
17,TRBJ1-2,.,TRBD1,TRBV6-1,CASSGRDRGQPYRGYTF,TGTGCCAGCAGTGGCCGGGACAGGGGGCAGCCTTATAGAGGCTACACCTTC
20,TRBJ1-2,.,.,TRBV21-1,CASSKKKAGGTIRANYGYTF,TGTGCCAGCAGCAAAAAGAAGGCAGGGGGCACAATAAGGGCTAACTATGGCTACACCTTC
15,TRBJ2-6,once,.,TRBV10-3,CAIRDFDIGANVLTF,TGTGCCATCAGGGACTTCGATATCGGGGCCAACGTCCTGACTTTC
14,TRBJ2-2,.,.,TRBV2,CASSGTPGTGELFF,TGTGCCAGCAGCGGGACTCCAGGCACCGGGGAGCTGTTTTTT
14,TRBJ2-7,.,.,TRBV5-1,CASSLDPSDYEQYF,TGCGCCAGCAGCTTGGACCCCTCCGACTACGAGCAGTACTTC
15,TRBJ2-7,.,TRBD1,TRBV12-3/TRBV12-4,CASRLTGSDSYEQYF,TGTGCCAGCAGGTTGACAGGGTCGGACTCCTACGAGCAGTACTTC
15,TRBJ2-5,few,.,TRBV7-2,CASSLAGVSGETQYF,TGTGCCAGCAGCTTAGCGGGAGTTTCAGGGGAGACCCAGTACTTC
14,TRBJ1-1,few,TRBD1,TRBV4-3,CASSQGTGESEAFF,TGCGCCAGCAGCCAAGGGACAGGGGAATCTGAAGCTTTCTTT
15,TRBJ2-1,.,TRBD2,TRBV20-1,CSATPGTSAHNEQFF,TGCAGTGCCACCCCCGGGACTAGCGCCCACAATGAGCAGTTCTTC
14,TRBJ1-4,few,.,TRBV4-3,CASSQDIGAEKLFF,TGCGCCAGCAGCCAAGACATCGGGGCCGAAAAACTGTTTTTT
17,TRBJ2-5,.,TRBD2,TRBV10-3,CAISELSREKDQETQYF,TGTGCCATCAGTGAACTTTCGCGGGAGAAGGACCAAGAGACCCAGTACTTC
13,TRBJ2-1,few,.,TRBV7-9,CASSLAVPNEQFF,TGTGCCAGCAGCTTAGCCGTCCCCAATGAGCAGTTCTTC
12,TRBJ2-7,.,.,TRBV5-1,CASSSTGTEQYF,TGCGCCAGCAGTTCCACAGGGACGGAGCAGTACTTC
12,TRBJ2-7,.,.,TRBV12-3/TRBV12-4,CTSSLLGYEQYF,TGTACCAGCAGTCTCTTAGGGTACGAGCAGTACTTC
15,TRBJ2-7,many,TRBD2,TRBV20-1,CSAWAPSGSEYEQYF,TGCAGTGCCTGGGCGCCTAGCGGGAGCGAATACGAGCAGTACTTC
13,TRBJ1-4,few,.,TRBV7-9,CASSLNHEEKLFF,TGTGCCAGCAGCCTAAACCATGAGGAAAAACTGTTTTTT
16,TRBJ2-2,.,.,TRBV5-1,CASSLVVPAGTGELFF,TGCGCCAGCAGCTTGGTGGTCCCGGCGGGCACCGGGGAGCTGTTTTTT
15,TRBJ2-1,once,TRBD2,TRBV20-1,CSAPRLAGSYNEQFF,TGCAGTGCTCCCCGACTAGCGGGGTCATACAATGAGCAGTTCTTC